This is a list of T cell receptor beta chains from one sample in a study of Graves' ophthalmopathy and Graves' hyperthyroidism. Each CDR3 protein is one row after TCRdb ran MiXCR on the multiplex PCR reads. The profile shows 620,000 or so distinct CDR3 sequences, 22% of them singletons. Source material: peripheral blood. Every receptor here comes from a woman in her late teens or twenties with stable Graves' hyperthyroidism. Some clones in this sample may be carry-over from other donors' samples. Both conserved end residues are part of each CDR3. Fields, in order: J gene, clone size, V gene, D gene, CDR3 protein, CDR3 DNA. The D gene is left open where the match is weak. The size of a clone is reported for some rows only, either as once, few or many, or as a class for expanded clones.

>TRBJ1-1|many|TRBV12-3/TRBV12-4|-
CASSDSLREAFF
TGTGCCAGCAGCGACAGCCTACGTGAAGCTTTCTTT
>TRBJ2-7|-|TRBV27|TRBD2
CASRGIGSGSSWYF
TGTGCCAGCAGGGGCATCGGTAGCGGGAGTAGTTGGTACTTC
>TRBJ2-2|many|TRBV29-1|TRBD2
CSVVAGGTGELFF
TGCAGCGTTGTAGCGGGAGGCACCGGGGAGCTGTTTTTT
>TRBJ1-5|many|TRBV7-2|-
CASSFQRDQPQHF
TGTGCCAGCAGCTTCCAGAGAGATCAGCCCCAGCATTTT
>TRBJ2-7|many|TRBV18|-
CASSRGGVAEQYF
TGTGCCAGCTCACGAGGCGGCGTAGCCGAGCAGTACTTC
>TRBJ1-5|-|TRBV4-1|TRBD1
CASSQQGAIQPQHF
TGCGCCAGCAGCCAACAGGGGGCGATTCAGCCCCAGCATTTT
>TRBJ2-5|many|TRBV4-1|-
CASSDSYQETQYF
TGCGCCAGCAGTGACAGTTACCAAGAGACCCAGTACTTC
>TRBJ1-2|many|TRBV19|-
CASSIGGTGNGYTF
TGTGCCAGTAGTATAGGTGGGACGGGTAATGGCTACACCTTC
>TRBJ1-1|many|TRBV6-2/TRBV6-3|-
CASSYSIGTEAFF
TGTGCCAGCAGTTACTCGATTGGGACTGAAGCTTTCTTT
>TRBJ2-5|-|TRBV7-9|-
CASSLVPGSETQYF
TGTGCCAGCAGCTTAGTGCCGGGGTCGGAGACCCAGTACTTC
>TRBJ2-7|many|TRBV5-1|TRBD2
CASSLGGGLREQYF
TGCGCCAGCAGCTTGGGCGGGGGACTCCGGGAGCAGTACTTC
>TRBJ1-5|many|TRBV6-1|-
CASSEGLGGMGPQHF
TGTGCCAGCAGTGAAGGGCTTGGGGGCATGGGGCCCCAGCATTTT
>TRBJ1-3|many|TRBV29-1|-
CSVVASVAGNTIYF
TGCAGCGTGGTGGCCTCGGTGGCTGGAAACACCATATATTTT
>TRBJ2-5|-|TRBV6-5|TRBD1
CASSLKGAAVQETQYF
TGTGCCAGCAGTTTGAAGGGGGCCGCCGTCCAAGAGACCCAGTACTTC
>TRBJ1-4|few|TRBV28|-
CAVLFGREKLFF
TGTGCCGTTTTATTTGGGCGGGAAAAACTGTTTTTT
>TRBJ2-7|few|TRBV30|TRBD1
CAGGTGYEQYF
TGTGCCGGGGGGACAGGCTACGAGCAGTACTTC
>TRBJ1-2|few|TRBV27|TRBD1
CASSQTRTGPYGYTF
TGTGCCAGCAGTCAAACTAGGACAGGCCCATATGGCTACACCTTC
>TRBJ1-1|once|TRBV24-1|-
CATSDLQGGGAFF
TGTGCCACCAGTGACCTACAGGGAGGCGGAGCTTTCTTT
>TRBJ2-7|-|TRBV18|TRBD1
CASSPNGQGFHEQYF
TGTGCCAGCTCACCTAATGGACAGGGCTTTCACGAGCAGTACTTC
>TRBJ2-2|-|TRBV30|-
CAWNMAGSTGELFF
TGTGCCTGGAATATGGCTGGCTCCACCGGGGAGCTGTTTTTT
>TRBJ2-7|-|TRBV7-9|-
CASSEPHREQYF
TGTGCCAGCAGCGAACCTCATCGCGAGCAGTACTTC
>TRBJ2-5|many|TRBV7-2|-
CASTETETQYF
TGTGCCAGCACCGAGACGGAGACCCAGTACTTC
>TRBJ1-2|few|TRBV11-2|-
CASSLITGPNYGYTF
TGTGCCAGCAGCTTAATAACAGGCCCTAACTATGGCTACACCTTC
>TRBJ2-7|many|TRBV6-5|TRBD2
CASSYGAGGTYEQYF
TGTGCCAGCAGTTACGGAGCGGGGGGAACCTACGAGCAGTACTTC
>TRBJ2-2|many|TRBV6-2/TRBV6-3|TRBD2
CASRSGGLNTGELFF
TGTGCCAGCAGAAGCGGGGGGCTTAACACCGGGGAGCTGTTTTTT
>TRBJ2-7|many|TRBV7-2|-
CASSLLGSSYEQYF
TGTGCCAGCAGCTTATTGGGGAGCTCCTACGAGCAGTACTTC
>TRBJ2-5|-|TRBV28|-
CASSSTRRYGETQYF
TGTGCCAGCAGTTCTACCCGCCGATACGGGGAGACCCAGTACTTC
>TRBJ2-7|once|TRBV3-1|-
CASSQDLLLSYEQYF
TGTGCCAGCAGCCAAGATCTACTCCTATCCTACGAGCAGTACTTC
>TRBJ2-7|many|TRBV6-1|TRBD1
CASSEEGAVSYEQYF
TGTGCCAGCAGTGAAGAGGGGGCTGTGTCCTACGAGCAGTACTTC
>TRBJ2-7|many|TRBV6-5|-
CASSYGQGSEQYF
TGTGCCAGCAGTTACGGGCAGGGAAGCGAGCAGTACTTC
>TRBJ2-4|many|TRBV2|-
CASSEVRGSGIQYF
TGTGCCAGCAGTGAAGTGCGGGGCTCAGGCATTCAGTACTTC
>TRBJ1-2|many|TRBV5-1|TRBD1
CASSLAGTGGGGNYGYTF
TGCGCCAGCAGCTTGGCCGGGACAGGGGGAGGCGGTAACTATGGCTACACCTTC
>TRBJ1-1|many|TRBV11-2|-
CASSLMGTNTEAFF
TGTGCCAGCAGCTTAATGGGGACTAACACTGAAGCTTTCTTT
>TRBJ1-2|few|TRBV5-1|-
CASSLDLGGDGYTF
TGCGCCAGCAGCTTGGATTTGGGGGGCGACGGCTACACCTTC
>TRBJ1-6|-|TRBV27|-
CVSSLSFPFPTAPLHF
TGTGTCAGCAGTTTATCTTTCCCCTTCCCTACGGCACCCCTCCACTTT
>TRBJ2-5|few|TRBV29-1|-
CSVERAETQYF
TGCAGCGTTGAGCGGGCGGAGACCCAGTACTTC
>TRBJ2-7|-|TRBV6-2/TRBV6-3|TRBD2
CASSYSIFTQGATSGIVYEQYF
TGTGCCAGCAGTTACTCGATTTTTACCCAGGGGGCGACTAGCGGGATTGTCTACGAGCAGTACTTC
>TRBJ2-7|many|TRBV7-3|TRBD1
CASSLDRASEQYF
TGTGCCAGCAGCTTAGACAGGGCGAGCGAGCAGTACTTC
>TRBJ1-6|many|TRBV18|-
CSGVLNSPLHF
TGTTCGGGGGTTCTGAATTCACCCCTCCACTTT
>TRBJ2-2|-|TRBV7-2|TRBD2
CASSLSRGGTGELFF
TGTGCCAGCAGCTTGTCGCGGGGGGGCACCGGGGAGCTGTTTTTT
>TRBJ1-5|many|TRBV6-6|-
CASSYSQYNQPQHF
TGTGCCAGCAGTTATAGCCAATACAATCAGCCCCAGCATTTT
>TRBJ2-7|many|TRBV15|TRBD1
CATSRDLTGQGYEQYF
TGTGCCACCAGCAGAGATTTAACGGGACAGGGGTACGAGCAGTACTTC
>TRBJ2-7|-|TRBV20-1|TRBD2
CSANGLAPEQYF
TGCAGTGCGAACGGACTAGCCCCCGAGCAGTACTTC
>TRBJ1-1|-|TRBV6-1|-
CASSEGGGGPPEAFF
TGTGCCAGCAGTGAAGGGGGGGGGGGACCCCCTGAAGCTTTCTTT